The TCR beta chain described here comes from a study of CD8 T cells in ankylosing spondylitis. A single record per CDR3 protein comes from TCRdb applying MiXCR to the 5' RACE reads. The data show 190,000 or so distinct CDR3 sequences, around 13% seen once. This clonotype was observed a few times. The antigen remains unidentified. From germline, CDR1 is SGHVS and CDR2 FNYEAQ. Trimming removed 5 bases from V and 5 bases from J, with 13 bases in between. This CDR3 has 15 amino acids. Study findings and constraints: Matched ankylosing spondylitis synovial fluid reportedly showed significant enrichment of disease-linked clones. Seemingly distinctive of ankylosing spondylitis blood was a TCR beta motif formed by eight highly homologous variants.

Sequenced input: blood, either unsorted or a sorted T cell fraction (not recorded which). The source of this sequence is a male donor with ankylosing spondylitis or in good health (not recorded which). The chain couples TRBV7-6 to TRBJ2-6; no clear D. DNA for the CDR3: TGTGCCAGCAGCCCCCTCTCCTCATGGGCCAACGTCCTGACTTTC. This codes for CASSPLSSWANVLTF.